Here is one TCR beta chain with its context. Antigen: not known. Measured with immunoSEQ multiplex PCR; TCRdb has only the in-frame clones, and not every one. Found here are 15,000 or so clones, around 74% of them singletons; the top ten hold roughly a tenth. This record belongs to a study of ipilimumab plus nivolumab after autologous stem cell transplantation. Starting 14 to 28 days after autologous transplant, ipilimumab 1 mg/kg was given. Through week 26, nivolumab 3 mg/kg IV was given weeks 1, 4, 7, 10, then biweekly. General observations from the study: The authors say TCR, Treg and microbiome findings warrant further study.

This CDR3 comprises 12 residues. The V gene lost 2 bases and the J gene lost 11 bases, with 13 bases spanning the gap. Germline loops: CDR1 SGHNT, CDR2 YYREEE (reference sequence). This sequence joins TRBV5-4 and TRBJ1-1; D call uncertain. Source: PBMCs, taken in a trial of ipilimumab plus nivolumab as post-transplant consolidation. The TCR was taken from a male donor with primary mediastinal lymphoma. Here the CDR3 DNA reads TGTGCCAGCAGCTTTGACTTTGGCCGGGCTTTCTTT. Translated, it gives CASSFDFGRAFF.